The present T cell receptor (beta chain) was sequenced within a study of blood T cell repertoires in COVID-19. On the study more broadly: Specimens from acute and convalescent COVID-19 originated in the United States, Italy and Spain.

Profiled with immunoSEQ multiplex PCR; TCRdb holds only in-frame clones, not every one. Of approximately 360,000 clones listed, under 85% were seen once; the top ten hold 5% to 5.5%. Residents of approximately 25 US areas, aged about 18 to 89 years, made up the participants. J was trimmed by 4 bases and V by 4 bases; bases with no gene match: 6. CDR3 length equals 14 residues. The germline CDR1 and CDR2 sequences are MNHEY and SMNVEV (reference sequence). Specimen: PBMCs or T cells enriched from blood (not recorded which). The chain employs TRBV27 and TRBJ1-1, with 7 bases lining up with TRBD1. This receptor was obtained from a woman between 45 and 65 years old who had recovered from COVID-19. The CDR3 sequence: CASSSLRGSTEAFF. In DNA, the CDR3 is TGTGCCAGCAGTTCGCTCAGGGGGAGCACTGAAGCTTTCTTT.